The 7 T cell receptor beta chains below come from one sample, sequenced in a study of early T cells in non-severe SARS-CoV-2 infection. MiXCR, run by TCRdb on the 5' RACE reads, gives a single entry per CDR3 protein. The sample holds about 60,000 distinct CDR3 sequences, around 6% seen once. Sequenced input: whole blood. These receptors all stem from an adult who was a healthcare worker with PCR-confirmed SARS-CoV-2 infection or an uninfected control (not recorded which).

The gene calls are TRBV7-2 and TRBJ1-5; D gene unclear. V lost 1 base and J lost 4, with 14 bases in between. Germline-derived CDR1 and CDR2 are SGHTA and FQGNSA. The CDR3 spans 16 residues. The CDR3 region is CASSLEGSLLNQPQHF. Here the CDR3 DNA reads TGTGCCAGCAGCTTAGAGGGCTCTCTCTTAAATCAGCCCCAGCATTTT.

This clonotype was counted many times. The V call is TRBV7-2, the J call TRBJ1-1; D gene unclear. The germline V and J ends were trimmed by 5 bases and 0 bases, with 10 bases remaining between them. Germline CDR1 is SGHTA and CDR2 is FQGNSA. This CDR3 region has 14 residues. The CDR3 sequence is CASSPRELNTEAFF. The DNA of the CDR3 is TGTGCCAGCAGCCCAAGAGAGCTGAACACTGAAGCTTTCTTT.

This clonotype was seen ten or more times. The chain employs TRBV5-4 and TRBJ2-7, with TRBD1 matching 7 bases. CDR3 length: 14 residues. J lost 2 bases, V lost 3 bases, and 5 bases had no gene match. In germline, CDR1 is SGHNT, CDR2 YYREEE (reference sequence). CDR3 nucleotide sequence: TGTGCCAGCAGCTCCGGACAGGTACCCTACGAGCAGTACTTC. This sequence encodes CASSSGQVPYEQYF.

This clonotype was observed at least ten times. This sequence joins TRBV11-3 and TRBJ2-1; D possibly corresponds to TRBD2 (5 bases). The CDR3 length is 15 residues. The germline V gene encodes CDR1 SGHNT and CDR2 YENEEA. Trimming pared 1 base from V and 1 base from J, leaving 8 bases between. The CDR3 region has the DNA TGTGCCAGCAGCTTAGCGGGATCGTCCTACAATGAGCAGTTCTTC. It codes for CASSLAGSSYNEQFF.

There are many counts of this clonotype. Here the CDR3 DNA reads TGTGCCAGCAGTGTAGGGATCAATCAGCCCCAGCATTTT. Encoded protein: CASSVGINQPQHF. The V gene is TRBV6-4, the J gene TRBJ1-5; D ambiguous. Germline V gene data show CDR1 as MRHNA and CDR2 as SNTAGT. This CDR3 is 13 amino acids long. V lost 4 bases, J lost 3 bases, and 7 bases lay in between.

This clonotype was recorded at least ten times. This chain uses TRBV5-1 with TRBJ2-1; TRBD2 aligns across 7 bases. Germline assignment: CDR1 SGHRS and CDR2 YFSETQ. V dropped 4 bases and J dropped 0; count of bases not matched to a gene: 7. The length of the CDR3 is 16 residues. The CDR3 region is CASSRNLADSYNEQFF. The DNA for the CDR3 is TGCGCCAGCAGCCGTAACCTAGCGGACTCCTACAATGAGCAGTTCTTC.

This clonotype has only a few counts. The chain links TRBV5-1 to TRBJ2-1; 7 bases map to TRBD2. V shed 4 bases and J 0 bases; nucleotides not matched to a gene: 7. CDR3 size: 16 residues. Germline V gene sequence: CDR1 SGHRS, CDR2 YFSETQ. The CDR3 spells CASSLQRGGSYNEQFF. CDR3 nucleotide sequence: TGCGCCAGCAGCCTCCAGCGGGGAGGCTCCTACAATGAGCAGTTCTTC.